This T cell receptor beta chain was documented in a study of blood T cell repertoires in COVID-19. Original handling: It was from reference gene primer amplification that nucleated cell counts were estimated. Assay used: immunoSEQ multiplex PCR; TCRdb lists only in-frame clones, some missing. V and J calls and clone size come straight from that table; D and trimming were deduced from the DNA. The sample lists about 220,000 clones; around 88% were seen once. Germline V gene lookup returns CDR1 MNHEY and CDR2 SMNVEV (reference sequence). V gave up 3 bases and J gave up 6 bases; unmatched junction bases: 4. This CDR3 contains 15 residues. This clone showed up just a few times.

This sequence joins TRBV27 and TRBJ2-2, with 10 bases identical to TRBD2. The sequence was collected from a woman aged 45-59 years with acute COVID-19. Material for sequencing was PBMCs or T cells enriched from blood (not recorded which). This CDR3 is CASSFLAGDAGELFF. Here the CDR3 DNA reads TGTGCCAGCAGTTTTCTAGCGGGAGATGCCGGGGAGCTGTTTTTT.